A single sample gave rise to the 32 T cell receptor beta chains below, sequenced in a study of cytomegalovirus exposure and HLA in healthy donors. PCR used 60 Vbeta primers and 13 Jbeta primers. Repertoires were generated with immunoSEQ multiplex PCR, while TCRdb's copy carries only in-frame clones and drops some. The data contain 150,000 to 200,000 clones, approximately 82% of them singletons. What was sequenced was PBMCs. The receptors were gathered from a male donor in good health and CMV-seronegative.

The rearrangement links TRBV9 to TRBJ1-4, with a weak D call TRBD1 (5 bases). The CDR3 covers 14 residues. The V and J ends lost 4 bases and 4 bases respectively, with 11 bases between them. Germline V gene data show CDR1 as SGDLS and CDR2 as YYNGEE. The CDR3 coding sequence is TGTGCCAGCAGCCCCCGGGGGGATAATGAAAAACTGTTTTTT. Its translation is CASSPRGDNEKLFF.

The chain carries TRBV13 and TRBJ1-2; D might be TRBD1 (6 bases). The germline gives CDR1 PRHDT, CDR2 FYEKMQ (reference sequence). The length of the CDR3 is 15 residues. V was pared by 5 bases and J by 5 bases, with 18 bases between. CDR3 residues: CASSVQRGGKYGYTF. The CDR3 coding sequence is TGTGCCAGCAGCGTACAGAGGGGGGGGAAGTATGGCTACACCTTC.

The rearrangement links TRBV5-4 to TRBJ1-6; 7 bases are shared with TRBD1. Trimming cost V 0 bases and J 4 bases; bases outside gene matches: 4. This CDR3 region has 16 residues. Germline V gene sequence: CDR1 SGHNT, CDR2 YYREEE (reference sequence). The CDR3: CASSLGGTAYNSPLHF. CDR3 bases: TGTGCCAGCAGCTTGGGTGGGACAGCGTATAATTCACCCCTCCACTTT.

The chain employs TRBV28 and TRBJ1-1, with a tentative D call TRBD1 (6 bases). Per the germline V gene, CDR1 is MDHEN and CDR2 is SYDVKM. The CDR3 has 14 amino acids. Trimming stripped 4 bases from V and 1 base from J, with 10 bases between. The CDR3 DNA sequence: TGTGCCAGCAGTTCCTCGACAGGGAACACTGAAGCTTTCTTT. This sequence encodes CASSSSTGNTEAFF. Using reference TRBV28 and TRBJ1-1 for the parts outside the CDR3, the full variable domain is DVKVTQSSRYLVKRTGEKVFLECVQDMDHENMFWYRQDPGLGLRLIYFSYDVKMKEKGDIPEGYSVSREKKERFSLILESASTNQTSMYLCASSSSTGNTEAFFGQGTRLTVV.

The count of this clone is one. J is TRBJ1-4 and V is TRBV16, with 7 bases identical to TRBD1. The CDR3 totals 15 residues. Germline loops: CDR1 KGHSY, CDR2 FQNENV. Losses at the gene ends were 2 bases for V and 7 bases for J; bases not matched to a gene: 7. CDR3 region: CASSQAQGEGEKLFF. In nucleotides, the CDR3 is TGTGCCAGCAGCCAAGCGCAGGGGGAAGGTGAAAAACTGTTTTTT.

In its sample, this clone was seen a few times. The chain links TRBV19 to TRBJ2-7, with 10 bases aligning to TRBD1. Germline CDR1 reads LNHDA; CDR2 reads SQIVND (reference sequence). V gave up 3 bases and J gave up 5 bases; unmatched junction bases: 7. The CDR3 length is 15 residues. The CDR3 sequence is CASSISGTGVHEQYF. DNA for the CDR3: TGTGCCAGTAGTATCTCCGGGACAGGGGTCCACGAGCAGTACTTC.

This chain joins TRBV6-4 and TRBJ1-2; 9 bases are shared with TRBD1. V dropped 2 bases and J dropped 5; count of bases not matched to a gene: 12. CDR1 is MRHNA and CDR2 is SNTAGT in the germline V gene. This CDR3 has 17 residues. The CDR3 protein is CASSDDSGTGKRYGYTF. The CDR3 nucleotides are TGTGCCAGCAGTGACGACTCCGGGACAGGGAAACGGTATGGCTACACCTTC.

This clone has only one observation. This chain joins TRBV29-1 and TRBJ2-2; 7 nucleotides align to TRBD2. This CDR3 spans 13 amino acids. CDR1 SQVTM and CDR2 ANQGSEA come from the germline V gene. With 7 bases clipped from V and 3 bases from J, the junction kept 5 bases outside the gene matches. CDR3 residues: CSGTREDTGELFF. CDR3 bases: TGCAGCGGGACCCGGGAGGACACCGGGGAGCTGTTTTTT.

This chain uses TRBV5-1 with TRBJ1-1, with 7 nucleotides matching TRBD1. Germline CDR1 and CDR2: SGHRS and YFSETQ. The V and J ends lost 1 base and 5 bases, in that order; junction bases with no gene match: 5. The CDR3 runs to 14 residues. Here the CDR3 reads CASSLPGQATEAFF. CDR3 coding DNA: TGCGCCAGCAGCTTGCCAGGACAGGCGACTGAAGCTTTCTTT.

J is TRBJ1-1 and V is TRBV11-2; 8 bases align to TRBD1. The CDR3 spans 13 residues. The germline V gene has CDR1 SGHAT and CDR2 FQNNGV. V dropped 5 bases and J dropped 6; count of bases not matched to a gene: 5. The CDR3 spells CASSLDRAAEAFF. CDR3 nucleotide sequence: TGTGCCAGCAGCCTGGACAGGGCTGCTGAAGCTTTCTTT. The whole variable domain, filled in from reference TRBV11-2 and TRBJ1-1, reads EAGVAQSPRYKIIEKRQSVAFWCNPISGHATLYWYQQILGQGPKLLIQFQNNGVVDDSQLPKDRFSAERLKGVDSTLKIQPAKLEDSAVYLCASSLDRAAEAFFGQGTRLTVV.

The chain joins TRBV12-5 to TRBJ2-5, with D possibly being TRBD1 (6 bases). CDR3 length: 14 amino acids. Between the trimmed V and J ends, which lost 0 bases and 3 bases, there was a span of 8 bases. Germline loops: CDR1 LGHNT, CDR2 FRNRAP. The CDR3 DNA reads TGTGCTAGTGGTTTGGTACAGGGCGAAGAGACCCAGTACTTC. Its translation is CASGLVQGEETQYF.

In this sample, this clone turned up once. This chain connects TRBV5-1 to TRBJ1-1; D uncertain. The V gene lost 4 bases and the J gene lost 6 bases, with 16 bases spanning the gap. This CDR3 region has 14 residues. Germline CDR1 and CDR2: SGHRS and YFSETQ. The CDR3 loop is CASSPGIFSAEAFF. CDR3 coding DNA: TGCGCCAGCAGCCCGGGAATCTTCAGCGCTGAAGCTTTCTTT.

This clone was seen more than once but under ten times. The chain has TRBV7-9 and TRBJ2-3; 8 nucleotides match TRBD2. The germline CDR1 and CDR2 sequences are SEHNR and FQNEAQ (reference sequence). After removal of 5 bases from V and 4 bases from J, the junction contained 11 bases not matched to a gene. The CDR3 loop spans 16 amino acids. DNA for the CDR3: TGTGCCAGCAGCGGAGATATAGCGGGAAGGGCAGATACGCAGTATTTT. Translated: CASSGDIAGRADTQYF.

The CDR3 region is CASSLALRGATDTQYF. CDR3 nucleotides: TGCGCCAGCAGCTTGGCTTTGCGGGGGGCCACAGATACGCAGTATTTT. The chain couples TRBV5-1 to TRBJ2-3; 8 positions match TRBD2. Losses at the gene ends were 0 bases for V and 2 bases for J; bases not matched to a gene: 5. CDR1 SGHRS and CDR2 YFSETQ come from the germline V gene. The CDR3 has 16 residues.

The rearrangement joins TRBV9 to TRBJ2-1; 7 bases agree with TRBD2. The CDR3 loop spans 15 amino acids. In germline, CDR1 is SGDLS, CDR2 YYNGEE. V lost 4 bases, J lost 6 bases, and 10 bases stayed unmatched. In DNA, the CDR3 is TGTGCCAGCAGCCACCCCATCAGCGGGACCAATGAGCAGTTCTTC. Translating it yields CASSHPISGTNEQFF.

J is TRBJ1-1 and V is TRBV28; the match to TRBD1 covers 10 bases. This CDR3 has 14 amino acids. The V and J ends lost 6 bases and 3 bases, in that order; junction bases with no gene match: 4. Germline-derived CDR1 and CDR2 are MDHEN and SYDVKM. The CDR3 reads CASRSGQGDTEAFF. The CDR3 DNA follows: TGTGCCAGCAGATCCGGACAGGGGGACACTGAAGCTTTCTTT.

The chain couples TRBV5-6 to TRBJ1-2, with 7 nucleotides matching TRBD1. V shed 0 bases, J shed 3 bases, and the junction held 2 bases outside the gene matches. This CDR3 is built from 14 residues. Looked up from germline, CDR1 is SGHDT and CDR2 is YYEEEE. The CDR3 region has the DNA TGTGCCAGCAGCTTGGTTGACAGGGACTATGGCTACACCTTC. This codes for CASSLVDRDYGYTF.

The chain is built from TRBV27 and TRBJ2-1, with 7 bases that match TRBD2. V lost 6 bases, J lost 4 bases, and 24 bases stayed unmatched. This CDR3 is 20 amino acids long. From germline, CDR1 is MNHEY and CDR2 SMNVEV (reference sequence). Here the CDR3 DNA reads TGTGCCAGCAGATCTAGGGTCGGGGTTCTAGCGGAGTTAAGGTACAATGAGCAGTTCTTC. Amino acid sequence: CASRSRVGVLAELRYNEQFF.

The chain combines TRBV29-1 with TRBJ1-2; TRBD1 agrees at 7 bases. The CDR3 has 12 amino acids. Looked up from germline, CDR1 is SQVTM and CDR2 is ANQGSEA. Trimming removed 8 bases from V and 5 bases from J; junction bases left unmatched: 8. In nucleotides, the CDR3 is TGCAGCTTATATCAGACAGGGTATGGCTACACCTTC. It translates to CSLYQTGYGYTF.

The CDR3 spells CASSLYEGTGVEQYF. The CDR3 nucleotides read TGTGCCAGCAGTTTATACGAAGGGACAGGGGTTGAGCAGTACTTC. This rearrangement joins TRBV28 to TRBJ2-7, with TRBD1 matching over 10 bases. Germline V gene lookup returns CDR1 MDHEN and CDR2 SYDVKM. There are 15 residues in the CDR3. The junction had 7 bases not matched to a gene; V was cut back by 1 base and J by 7 bases.

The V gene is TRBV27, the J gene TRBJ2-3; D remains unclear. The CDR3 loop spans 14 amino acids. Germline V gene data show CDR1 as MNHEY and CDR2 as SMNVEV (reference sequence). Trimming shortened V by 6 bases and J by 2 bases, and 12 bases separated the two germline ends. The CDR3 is CASSSGVNTDTQYF. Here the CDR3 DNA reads TGTGCCAGCAGCTCAGGCGTCAACACAGATACGCAGTATTTT.

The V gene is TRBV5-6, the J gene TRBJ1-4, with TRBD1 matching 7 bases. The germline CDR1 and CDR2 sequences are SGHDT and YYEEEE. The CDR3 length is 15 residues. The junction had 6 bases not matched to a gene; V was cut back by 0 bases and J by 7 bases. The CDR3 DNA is TGTGCCAGCAGCTTGGACAATCCAGGGGGTGAAAAACTGTTTTTT. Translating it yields CASSLDNPGGEKLFF. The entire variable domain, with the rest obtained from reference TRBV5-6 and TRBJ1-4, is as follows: DAGVTQSPTHLIKTRGQQVTLRCSPKSGHDTVSWYQQALGQGPQFIFQYYEEEERQRGNFPDRFSGHQFPNYSSELNVNALLLGDSALYLCASSLDNPGGEKLFFGSGTQLSVL.

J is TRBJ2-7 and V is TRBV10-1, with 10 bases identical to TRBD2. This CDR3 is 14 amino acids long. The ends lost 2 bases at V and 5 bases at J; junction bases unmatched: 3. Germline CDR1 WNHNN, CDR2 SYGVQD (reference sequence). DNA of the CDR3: TGCGCCAGCAGTGAGACTAGCGGGGACCACGAGCAGTACTTC. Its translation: CASSETSGDHEQYF.

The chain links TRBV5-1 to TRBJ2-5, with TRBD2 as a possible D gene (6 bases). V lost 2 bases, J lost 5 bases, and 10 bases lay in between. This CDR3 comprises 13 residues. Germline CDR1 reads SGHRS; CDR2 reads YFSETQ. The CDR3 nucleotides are TGCGCCAGCAGCTTACTAGCCCGGGAGACCCAGTACTTC. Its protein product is CASSLLARETQYF.

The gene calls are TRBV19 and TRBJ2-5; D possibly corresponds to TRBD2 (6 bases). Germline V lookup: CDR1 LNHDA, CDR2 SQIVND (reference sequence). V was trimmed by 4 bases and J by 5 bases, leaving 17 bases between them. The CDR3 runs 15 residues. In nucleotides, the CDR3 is TGTGCCAGTAGTAATAGCGGAGGCAGGGTGGAGACCCAGTACTTC. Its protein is CASSNSGGRVETQYF. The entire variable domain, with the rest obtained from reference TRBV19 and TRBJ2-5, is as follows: DGGITQSPKYLFRKEGQNVTLSCEQNLNHDAMYWYRQDPGQGLRLIYYSQIVNDFQKGDIAEGYSVSREKKESFPLTVTSAQKNPTAFYLCASSNSGGRVETQYFGPGTRLLVL.

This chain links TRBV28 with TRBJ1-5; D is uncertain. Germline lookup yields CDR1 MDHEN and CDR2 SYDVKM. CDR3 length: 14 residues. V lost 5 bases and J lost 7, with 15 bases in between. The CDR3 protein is CASSNAEGMQPQHF. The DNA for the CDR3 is TGTGCCAGCAGTAACGCGGAGGGCATGCAGCCCCAGCATTTT.

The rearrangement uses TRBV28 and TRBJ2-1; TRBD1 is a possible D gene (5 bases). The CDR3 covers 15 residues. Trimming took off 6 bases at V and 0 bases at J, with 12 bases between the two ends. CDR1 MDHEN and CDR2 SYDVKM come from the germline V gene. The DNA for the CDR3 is TGTGCCAGCAGCCAACAGGAAAGCTCCTACAATGAGCAGTTCTTC. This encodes CASSQQESSYNEQFF.

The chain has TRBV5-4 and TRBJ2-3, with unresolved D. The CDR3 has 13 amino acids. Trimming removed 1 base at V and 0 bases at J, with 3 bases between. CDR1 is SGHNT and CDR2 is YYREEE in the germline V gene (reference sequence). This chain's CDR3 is CASSLSSTDTQYF. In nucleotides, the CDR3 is TGTGCCAGCAGCTTGTCTAGCACAGATACGCAGTATTTT. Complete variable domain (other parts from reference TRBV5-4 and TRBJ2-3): ETGVTQSPTHLIKTRGQQVTLRCSSQSGHNTVSWYQQALGQGPQFIFQYYREEENGRGNFPPRFSGLQFPNYSSELNVNALELDDSALYLCASSLSSTDTQYFGPGTRLTVL.

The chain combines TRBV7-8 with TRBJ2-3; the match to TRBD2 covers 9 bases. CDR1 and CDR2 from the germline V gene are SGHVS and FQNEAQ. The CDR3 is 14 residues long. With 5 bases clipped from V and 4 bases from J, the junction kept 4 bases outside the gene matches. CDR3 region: CASSHRLAADTQYF. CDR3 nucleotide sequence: TGTGCCAGCAGCCACCGACTAGCGGCAGATACGCAGTATTTT. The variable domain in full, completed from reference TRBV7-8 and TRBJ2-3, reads GAGVSQSPRYKVAKRGQDVALRCDPISGHVSLFWYQQALGQGPEFLTYFQNEAQLDKSGLPSDRFFAERPEGSVSTLKIQRTQQEDSAVYLCASSHRLAADTQYFGPGTRLTVL.

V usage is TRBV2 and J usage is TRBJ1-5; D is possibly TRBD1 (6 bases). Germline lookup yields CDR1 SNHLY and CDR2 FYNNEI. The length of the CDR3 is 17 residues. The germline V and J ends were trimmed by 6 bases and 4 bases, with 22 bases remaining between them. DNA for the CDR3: TGTGCCAGCAGAGCCATTACAGGGAAAATAGCAAATCAGCCCCAGCATTTT. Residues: CASRAITGKIANQPQHF.

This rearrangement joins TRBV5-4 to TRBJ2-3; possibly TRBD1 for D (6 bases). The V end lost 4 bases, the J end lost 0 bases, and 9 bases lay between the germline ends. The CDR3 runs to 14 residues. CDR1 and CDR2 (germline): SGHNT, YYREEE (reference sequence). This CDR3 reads CASSPGVSTDTQYF. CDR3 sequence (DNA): TGTGCCAGCAGCCCAGGGGTGAGCACAGATACGCAGTATTTT.

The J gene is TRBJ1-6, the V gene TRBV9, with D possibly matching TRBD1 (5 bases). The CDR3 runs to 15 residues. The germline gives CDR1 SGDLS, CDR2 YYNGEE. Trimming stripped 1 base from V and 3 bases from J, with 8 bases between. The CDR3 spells CASSVNGGYNSPLHF. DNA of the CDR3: TGTGCCAGCAGCGTAAACGGGGGCTATAATTCACCCCTCCACTTT.